This T cell receptor beta chain was found in a study of T cell changes during pregnancy in multiple sclerosis. Generated by immunoSEQ multiplex PCR, the TCRdb table keeps only in-frame clones and is missing some. The sample holds tens of thousands of clones; just over 90% are singletons and the top ten take around 2.6%. Germline V gives CDR1 SGHDT, CDR2 YYEEEE. V dropped 2 bases and J dropped 6; count of bases not matched to a gene: 9. This CDR3 spans 16 amino acids. This sample comprised peripheral blood, obtained before pregnancy. The rearrangement uses TRBV5-6 and TRBJ2-7; 12 nucleotides match TRBD2. This TCR came from a female donor with multiple sclerosis, enrolled in a pregnancy study. In DNA, the CDR3 is TGTGCCAGCAGCTTTATGACTAGCGGGAGTAGACGCGAGCAGTACTTC. Translation: CASSFMTSGSRREQYF.